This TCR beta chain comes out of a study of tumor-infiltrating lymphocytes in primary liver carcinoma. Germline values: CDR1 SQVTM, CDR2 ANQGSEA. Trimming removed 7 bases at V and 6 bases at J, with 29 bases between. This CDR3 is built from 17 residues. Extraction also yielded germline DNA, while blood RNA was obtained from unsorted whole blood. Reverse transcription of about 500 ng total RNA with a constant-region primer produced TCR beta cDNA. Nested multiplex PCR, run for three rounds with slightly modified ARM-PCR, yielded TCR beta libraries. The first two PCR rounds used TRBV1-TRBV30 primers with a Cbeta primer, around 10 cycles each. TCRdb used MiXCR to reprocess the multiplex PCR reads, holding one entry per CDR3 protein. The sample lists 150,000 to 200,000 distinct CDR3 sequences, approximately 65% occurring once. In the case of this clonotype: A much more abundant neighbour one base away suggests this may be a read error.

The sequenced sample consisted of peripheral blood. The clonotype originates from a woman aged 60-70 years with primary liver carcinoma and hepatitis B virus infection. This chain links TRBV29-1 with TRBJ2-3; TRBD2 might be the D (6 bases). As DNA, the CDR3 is TGCAGCGCGGGACCGCCCTCCTCCGGGAGAGGCGGCGATACGCAGTATTTT. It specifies CSAGPPSSGRGGDTQYF.